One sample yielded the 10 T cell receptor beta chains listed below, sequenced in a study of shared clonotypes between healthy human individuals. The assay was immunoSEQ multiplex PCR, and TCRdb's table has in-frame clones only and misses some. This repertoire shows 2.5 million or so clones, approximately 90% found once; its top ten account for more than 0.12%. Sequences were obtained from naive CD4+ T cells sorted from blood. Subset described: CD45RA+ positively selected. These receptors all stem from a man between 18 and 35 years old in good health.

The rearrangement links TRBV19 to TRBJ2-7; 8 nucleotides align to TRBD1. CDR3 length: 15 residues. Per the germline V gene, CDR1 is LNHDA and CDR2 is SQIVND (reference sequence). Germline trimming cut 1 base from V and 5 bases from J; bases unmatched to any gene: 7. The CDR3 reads CASSIAHRGFDEQYF. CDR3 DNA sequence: TGTGCCAGTAGTATAGCGCACAGGGGGTTTGACGAGCAGTACTTC.

CDR3 residues: CASRPPGYNEQFF. DNA for the CDR3: TGTGCCAGCAGGCCCCCGGGGTACAATGAGCAGTTCTTC. This sequence joins TRBV5-4 and TRBJ2-1, with a tentative D call TRBD2 (5 bases). The CDR3 spans 13 residues. Germline assignment: CDR1 SGHNT and CDR2 YYREEE (reference sequence). Trimming took 5 bases from V and 4 from J, leaving 10 bases between them.

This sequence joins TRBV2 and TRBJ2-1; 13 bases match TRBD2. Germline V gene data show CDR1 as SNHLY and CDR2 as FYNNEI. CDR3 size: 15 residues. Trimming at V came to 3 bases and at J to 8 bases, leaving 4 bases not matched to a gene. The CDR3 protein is CASSESGLAGDEQFF. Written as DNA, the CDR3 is TGTGCCAGCAGTGAGTCCGGACTAGCGGGAGATGAGCAGTTCTTC.

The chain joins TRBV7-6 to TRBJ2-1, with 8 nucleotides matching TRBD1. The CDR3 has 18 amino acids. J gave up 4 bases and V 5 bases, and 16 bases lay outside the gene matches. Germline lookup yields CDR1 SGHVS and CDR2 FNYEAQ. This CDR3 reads CASSLFHGTGPGYNEQFF. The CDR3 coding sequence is TGTGCCAGCAGCCTTTTTCATGGGACAGGCCCGGGGTACAATGAGCAGTTCTTC.

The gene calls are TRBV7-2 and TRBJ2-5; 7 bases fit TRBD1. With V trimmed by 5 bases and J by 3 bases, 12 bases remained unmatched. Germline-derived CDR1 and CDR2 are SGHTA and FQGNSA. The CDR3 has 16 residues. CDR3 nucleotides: TGTGCCAGCAGCCCGCGACAGGGAAAAGGAGAAGAGACCCAGTACTTC. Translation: CASSPRQGKGEETQYF.

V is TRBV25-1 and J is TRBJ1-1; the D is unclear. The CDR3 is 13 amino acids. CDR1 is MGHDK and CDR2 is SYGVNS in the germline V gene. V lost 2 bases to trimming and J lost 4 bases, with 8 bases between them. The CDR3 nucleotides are TGTGCCAGCAGTGAAGGGGTCGGCACTGAAGCTTTCTTT. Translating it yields CASSEGVGTEAFF.

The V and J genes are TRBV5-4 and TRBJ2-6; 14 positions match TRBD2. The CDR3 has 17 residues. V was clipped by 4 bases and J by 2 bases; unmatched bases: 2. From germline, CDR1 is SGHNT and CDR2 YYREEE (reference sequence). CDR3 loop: CASSPGLAGAGANVLTF. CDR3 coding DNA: TGTGCCAGCAGCCCGGGACTAGCGGGAGCTGGGGCCAACGTCCTGACTTTC.

The CDR3 protein is CASSTDFYGYTF. The CDR3 DNA is TGCGCCAGCAGCACCGACTTTTATGGCTACACCTTC. The chain employs TRBV5-1 and TRBJ1-2, with D unresolved. Germline CDR1 SGHRS, CDR2 YFSETQ. Trimming shortened V by 4 bases and J by 5 bases, and 9 bases separated the two germline ends. This CDR3 spans 12 amino acids.

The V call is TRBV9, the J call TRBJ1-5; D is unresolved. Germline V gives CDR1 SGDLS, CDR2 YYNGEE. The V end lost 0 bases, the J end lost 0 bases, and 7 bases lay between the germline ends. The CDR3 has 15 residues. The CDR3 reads CASSVDPNSNQPQHF. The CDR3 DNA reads TGTGCCAGCAGCGTAGACCCTAATAGCAATCAGCCCCAGCATTTT.

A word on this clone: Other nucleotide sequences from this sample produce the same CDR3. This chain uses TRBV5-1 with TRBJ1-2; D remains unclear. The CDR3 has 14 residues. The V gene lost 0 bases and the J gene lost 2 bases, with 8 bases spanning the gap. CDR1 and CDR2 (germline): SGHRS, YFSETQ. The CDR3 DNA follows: TGCGCCAGCAGCTTGGAGGCAGCAAACTATGGCTACACCTTC. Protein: CASSLEAANYGYTF. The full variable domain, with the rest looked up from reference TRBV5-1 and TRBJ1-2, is KAGVTQTPRYLIKTRGQQVTLSCSPISGHRSVSWYQQTPGQGLQFLFEYFSETQRNKGNFPGRFSGRQFSNSRSEMNVSTLELGDSALYLCASSLEAANYGYTFGSGTRLTVV.